This TCR beta chain appears in the sequencing data of a study of T-cell memory formation after mild COVID-19. Trimming cost V 3 bases and J 1 base; bases outside gene matches: 8. CDR1 is DFQATT and CDR2 is SNEGSKA in the germline V gene (reference sequence). There are 16 residues in the CDR3. One entry per CDR3 protein, called by TCRdb with MiXCR from the 5' RACE reads. The data contain some 440,000 distinct CDR3 sequences, 20% to 25% of them seen just once; the ten biggest clones take up 9.5% to 15%. The clonotype was recovered from an adult woman who had mild COVID-19 (a few samples of this study predate the infection). Cell type and time point are not known. The rearrangement joins TRBV20-1 to TRBJ2-4; 8 bases agree with TRBD2. Input material: PBMCs or a T cell subset sorted from them (not recorded which). The CDR3 spells CSASRSGSIAKNIQYF. The CDR3 nucleotides are TGCAGTGCTAGTAGAAGCGGGAGTATCGCCAAAAACATTCAGTACTTC.